The sequence of this T cell receptor beta chain was determined in a study of T cells in Graves' hyperthyroidism and ophthalmopathy. Study-level background: Peripheral blood was collected at initial diagnosis, before any treatment.

Stable Graves' hyperthyroidism meant no ophthalmopathy progression within 18 months. RNA transcripts gave rise to amplified TCR beta CDR3 regions. Primed by the HTBI set, a first-round RT-PCR was run on the TCR CDR3. TCRdb redid the calling of the multiplex PCR reads with MiXCR, one entry per CDR3 protein. The profile shows hundreds of thousands of distinct CDR3 sequences, 15% to 17% of them singletons. This clonotype has ten or more counts. CDR3 size: 15 residues. Germline V gene data show CDR1 as MNHEY and CDR2 as SVGEGT. The V gene lost 3 bases and the J gene lost 0 bases, with 12 bases spanning the gap.

The receptor's source is a young woman with Graves' hyperthyroidism. The sequenced sample consisted of blood. The V and J genes are TRBV6-2 or TRBV6-3 and TRBJ2-7; D is unclear. Here the CDR3 DNA reads TGTGCCAGCAGTTATAGGATGGAGCCCTCCTACGAGCAGTACTTC. The encoded protein is CASSYRMEPSYEQYF.